A single sample gave rise to the 2 T cell receptor beta chains below, sequenced in a study of regulatory T cells in long-lasting Graves disease. Arm-PCR with iRepertoire HTBI primers amplified the CDR3 regions for these TCR beta libraries. TCRdb reanalysed the multiplex PCR reads using MiXCR and keeps one entry per CDR3 protein. This sample has over 450,000 distinct CDR3 sequences, with roughly 21% found just once. As to time point: persistent/refractory GD, antithyroid drugs over 5 years with positive TRAb. Scientists built the TCR library using RNA that was extracted from PBMCs. The sample was peripheral blood mononuclear cells (PBMCs), taken when the disease was refractory, from a patient treated with antithyroid drugs. These receptors were taken from a female donor with Graves disease.

This clonotype was found many times. V is TRBV7-3 and J is TRBJ2-5; either TRBD1 or TRBD2 may fit D (5 bases each). The CDR3 loop spans 15 amino acids. The germline V gene encodes CDR1 SGHTA and CDR2 FQGTGA. V gave up 1 base and J gave up 4 bases, with 13 bases separating them. The chain's CDR3 is CASSLSRAGRETQYF. Here the CDR3 DNA reads TGTGCCAGCAGCTTAAGTAGGGCAGGGAGAGAGACCCAGTACTTC.

Many counts were recorded for this clonotype. J is TRBJ1-2 and V is TRBV7-2; D not resolved. The V gene's germline CDR1 is SGHTA and CDR2 FQGNSA. With 0 bases removed from V and 8 bases from J, the gap between germline ends came to 10 bases. The CDR3 consists of 13 residues. The CDR3 DNA reads TGTGCCAGCAGCTTAGCCCGGGAGACCGGCTACACCTTC. Translating it yields CASSLARETGYTF.